These 23 T cell receptor beta chains came from one sample sequenced in a study of T cells in tuberculosis. Profiling relied on immunoSEQ multiplex PCR, and the TCRdb table lists in-frame clones only, not all of them. The sample holds approximately 88,000 clones, approximately 90% seen once. Thawed, overnight-rested PBMC were stained with GMM-loaded CD1B tetramer, viability dye and anti-CD3, then sorted. CD1B tetramers were loaded with Rhodococcus equi-derived C32 glucose monomycolate. The sample was CD1b-GMM tetramer-negative cells sorted from PBMCs. The source is an adult woman with latent tuberculosis.

A single count supports this clone. CDR3 sequence (DNA): TGTGCCTGGGCTGACAGCTTCAATCAGCCCCAGCATTTT. Protein: CAWADSFNQPQHF. The chain is built from TRBV30 and TRBJ1-5; the D gene is possibly TRBD1 (5 bases). Germline CDR1 GTSNPN, CDR2 SVGIG (reference sequence). The CDR3 length is 13 residues. Trimming took off 5 bases at V and 3 bases at J, with 11 bases between the two ends.

The chain has TRBV6-1 and TRBJ2-7; D gene unclear. The CDR3 totals 13 residues. V gave up 8 bases and J gave up 0 bases, with 11 bases separating them. The germline V gene has CDR1 MNHNS and CDR2 SASEGT. CDR3 sequence reads: CASDKAISYEQYF. The CDR3 DNA reads TGTGCCAGCGACAAAGCAATCTCCTACGAGCAGTACTTC.

This sequence joins TRBV10-1 and TRBJ2-7, with 9 bases fitting TRBD1. Germline assignment: CDR1 WNHNN and CDR2 SYGVQD (reference sequence). The CDR3 spans 14 residues. J gave up 5 bases and V 4 bases, and 6 bases lay outside the gene matches. The CDR3 loop reads CASSASGQGNEQYF. For the CDR3, the DNA is TGCGCCAGCAGTGCGTCGGGACAGGGCAACGAGCAGTACTTC.

The rearrangement links TRBV5-4 to TRBJ2-2; D might be TRBD2 (5 bases). The V end was cut by 4 bases, the J end by 3 bases, with 16 bases between. The CDR3 spans 16 residues. Per germline, CDR1 SGHNT and CDR2 YYREEE (reference sequence). The CDR3 here is CASSPGGPTHTGELFF. DNA for the CDR3: TGTGCCAGCAGCCCCGGAGGCCCCACTCACACCGGGGAGCTGTTTTTT.

The genes are TRBV4-3 and TRBJ2-3, with 12 positions matching TRBD2. The V gene end was trimmed by 6 bases and the J gene end by 3 bases; junction bases not matched to a gene: 4. Germline CDR1 LGHNA, CDR2 YSLEER. This CDR3 has 15 amino acids. The CDR3 protein is CASSLAGGPTDTQYF. DNA of the CDR3: TGCGCCAGCAGTCTAGCGGGGGGGCCGACAGATACGCAGTATTTT.

The CDR3 nucleotides are TGTGCCAGCAGTGAGATTAGCGGGGGGTCCCAAGAGACCCAGTACTTC. Its translation: CASSEISGGSQETQYF. The chain combines TRBV6-4 with TRBJ2-5; TRBD2 matches at 10 bases. J gave up 1 base and V 3 bases, and 5 bases lay outside the gene matches. The CDR3 contains 16 residues. Germline lookup yields CDR1 MRHNA and CDR2 SNTAGT.

The CDR3 DNA is TGTGCCAGCAGTACGGCGGGGGAGGCCTACAATGAGCAGTTCTTC. The encoded protein is CASSTAGEAYNEQFF. The chain couples TRBV2 to TRBJ2-1; 7 bases map to TRBD2. The CDR3 extends over 15 amino acids. Per the germline V gene, CDR1 is SNHLY and CDR2 is FYNNEI. V was clipped by 5 bases and J by 2 bases; unmatched bases: 6.

The CDR3 DNA reads TGTGCCAGCCACGGACTAGCGGGGGGGAGCACAGATACGCAGTATTTT. Protein: CASHGLAGGSTDTQYF. V usage is TRBV27 and J usage is TRBJ2-3, with 15 bases lining up with TRBD2. Trimming at V came to 8 bases and at J to 0 bases, leaving 3 bases not matched to a gene. Germline V CDR1 and CDR2: MNHEY, SMNVEV (reference sequence). This CDR3 has 16 amino acids.

J is TRBJ2-3 and V is TRBV18, with TRBD2 identical over 7 bases. This CDR3 is built from 16 residues. Per germline, CDR1 KGHSH and CDR2 LQKENI. The ends lost 3 bases at V and 1 base at J; junction bases unmatched: 7. CDR3 bases: TGTGCCAGCTCACCCTCGGTGCTAGCGGGCACAGATACGCAGTATTTT. The encoded protein is CASSPSVLAGTDTQYF.

The chain couples TRBV7-6 to TRBJ2-5, with 10 bases fitting TRBD1. The CDR3 runs 15 residues. The V and J ends lost 4 bases and 2 bases, in that order; junction bases with no gene match: 4. The V gene's germline CDR1 is SGHVS and CDR2 FNYEAQ. The CDR3 loop is CASSYWGQGQETQYF. The CDR3 coding sequence is TGTGCCAGCAGCTATTGGGGACAGGGGCAAGAGACCCAGTACTTC. The whole variable domain, filled in from reference TRBV7-6 and TRBJ2-5, reads GAGVSQSPRYKVTKRGQDVALRCDPISGHVSLYWYRQALGQGPEFLTYFNYEAQQDKSGLPNDRFSAERPEGSISTLTIQRTEQRDSAMYRCASSYWGQGQETQYFGPGTRLLVL.

The rearrangement joins TRBV9 to TRBJ2-1, with 7 bases fitting TRBD2. This CDR3 is built from 15 residues. V lost 2 bases, J lost 3 bases, and 5 bases stayed unmatched. Looked up from germline, CDR1 is SGDLS and CDR2 is YYNGEE. The CDR3 region is CASSVTSADYNEQFF. CDR3 sequence (DNA): TGTGCCAGCAGCGTTACTAGCGCAGACTACAATGAGCAGTTCTTC.

The chain couples TRBV4-3 to TRBJ2-7; unclear D gene. V lost 4 bases, J lost 2 bases, and 9 bases lay in between. The germline CDR1 and CDR2 sequences are LGHNA and YSLEER. The CDR3 spans 13 residues. In nucleotides, the CDR3 is TGCGCCAGCAGCCCCCGCAGGCCCTACGAGCAGTACGTC. Translated: CASSPRRPYEQYV.

This clone was recorded only once. The chain has TRBV7-9 and TRBJ1-1; unclear D gene. Germline V gives CDR1 SEHNR, CDR2 FQNEAQ (reference sequence). V lost 3 bases, J lost 8 bases, and 10 bases lay in between. The CDR3 covers 12 residues. The CDR3 nucleotides are TGTGCCAGCAGCTTTATCCCCCCCGAAGCTTTCTTT. Amino acids: CASSFIPPEAFF.

As to this clone: No conserved phenylalanine or tryptophan ends this CDR3, so it is likely a read error. Because the CDR3's place on the DNA is in doubt, the DNA is left out and the CDR3 is given as listed by TCRdb. J is TRBJ1-1 and V is TRBV28; the DNA was not used to check the table's D call, TRBD1. Germline V gives CDR1 MDHEN, CDR2 SYDVKM. Including both end residues, the CDR3 is 13 amino acids long. This CDR3 reads CASSSRGQGASRS.

The rearrangement joins TRBV29-1 to TRBJ2-2, with D perhaps TRBD2 (7 bases). The V gene lost 7 bases and the J gene lost 2 bases, with 11 bases spanning the gap. The CDR3 loop spans 13 amino acids. The germline V gene has CDR1 SQVTM and CDR2 ANQGSEA. CDR3 coding DNA: TGCAGCGCGCGGGGGCCAAACACCGGGGAGCTGTTTTTT. Residues: CSARGPNTGELFF.

The chain carries TRBV28 and TRBJ1-3, with 8 bases that match TRBD1. The V gene end was trimmed by 3 bases and the J gene end by 3 bases; junction bases not matched to a gene: 7. The CDR3 has 16 residues. Germline V lookup: CDR1 MDHEN, CDR2 SYDVKM. In DNA form, the CDR3 reads TGTGCCAGCAGTTTGACCCAGGGGGCTTATGGAAACACCATATATTTT. Encoded protein: CASSLTQGAYGNTIYF.

V usage is TRBV7-8 and J usage is TRBJ1-6, with D possibly being TRBD1 (5 bases). This CDR3 is 17 amino acids long. Germline V lookup: CDR1 SGHVS, CDR2 FQNEAQ. Trimming removed 0 bases from V and 3 bases from J, with 12 bases in between. The CDR3 loop is CASSLAGAPFYNSPLHF. DNA for the CDR3: TGTGCCAGCAGCTTAGCAGGGGCCCCATTCTATAATTCACCCCTCCACTTT.

This clone has just one count. The rearrangement uses TRBV27 and TRBJ2-5; 9 nucleotides agree with TRBD2. The junction had 5 bases not matched to a gene; V was cut back by 5 bases and J by 1 base. The CDR3 is made up of 15 amino acids. The germline V gene encodes CDR1 MNHEY and CDR2 SMNVEV (reference sequence). The CDR3 reads CASSRSGGTQETQYF. The CDR3 DNA follows: TGTGCCAGCAGTCGTAGCGGGGGTACCCAAGAGACCCAGTACTTC.

Details on this clone: Additional DNA sequences in this sample encode the identical CDR3. The V gene is TRBV4-1, the J gene TRBJ2-1; 11 bases fit TRBD1. CDR3 length: 15 amino acids. The germline CDR1 and CDR2 sequences are MGHRA and YSYEKL. Trimming at V came to 4 bases and at J to 9 bases, leaving 8 bases not matched to a gene. The DNA of the CDR3 is TGCGCCAGCAGCCCGGGACAGGGGGGAGGAGGTGAGCAGTTCTTC. It specifies CASSPGQGGGGEQFF.

The chain carries TRBV18 and TRBJ1-2, with TRBD1 identical over 7 bases. After removal of 4 bases from V and 4 bases from J, the junction contained 9 bases not matched to a gene. Germline V gene lookup returns CDR1 KGHSH and CDR2 LQKENI. This CDR3 has 15 amino acids. CDR3 region: CASSLEDRDSYGYTF. CDR3 in DNA: TGTGCCAGCTCACTAGAAGACCGGGACAGCTATGGCTACACCTTC. Looking up the rest from reference TRBV18 and TRBJ1-2 gives the full variable domain: NAGVMQNPRHLVRRRGQEARLRCSPMKGHSHVYWYRQLPEEGLKFMVYLQKENIIDESGMPKERFSAEFPKEGPSILRIQQVVRGDSAAYFCASSLEDRDSYGYTFGSGTRLTVV.

This clone came up a few times. The genes are TRBV5-4 and TRBJ1-1, with no clear D. Germline lookup yields CDR1 SGHNT and CDR2 YYREEE (reference sequence). This CDR3 has 12 residues. V was pared by 2 bases and J by 1 base, with 3 bases between. CDR3 sequence reads: CASSFKNTEAFF. The CDR3 bases are TGTGCCAGCAGCTTTAAGAACACTGAAGCTTTCTTT.

This chain joins TRBV27 and TRBJ1-5; tentative D call: TRBD1 (6 bases). With 5 bases removed from V and 2 bases from J, the gap between germline ends came to 16 bases. This CDR3 comprises 16 residues. Germline CDR1 reads MNHEY; CDR2 reads SMNVEV (reference sequence). The DNA for the CDR3 is TGTGCCAGCAGTCAGGGGCTGGCGGGGGGCAATCAGCCCCAGCATTTT. As protein: CASSQGLAGGNQPQHF.

This sequence joins TRBV18 and TRBJ2-7; 8 bases are a match to TRBD1. V gave up 6 bases and J gave up 7 bases; unmatched junction bases: 17. The CDR3 extends over 16 amino acids. In germline, CDR1 is KGHSH, CDR2 LQKENI. The CDR3: CASSHGNRQGIREQYF. As DNA, the CDR3 is TGTGCCAGCTCGCATGGGAATCGACAGGGGATAAGGGAGCAGTACTTC.